The following is a T cell receptor beta chain sequence with its context. This clonotype came up many times. Its specific antigen is unknown. Base qualities are missing; no much larger clone stands one base away. This specimen comes from a study of breast tumors, draining lymph nodes, adjacent tissues (dated by TCRdb to the mid-2010s). As for the study more broadly: Breast cancer patients provided tumor, adjacent nontumor tissue and axillary lymph nodes, and the study compared the TCR beta repertoires across these three sources. The study was designed to assess the relationships and possible T-cell exchange between tumor, surrounding tissue and draining lymph node repertoires in human breast cancer.

Summary of the overall study and its limitations: The data were considered consistent with the idea that most tumor T cells come from the lymph node and then expand in tumor tissue. Tumor T-cell repertoires showed less diversity than lymph node repertoires and more diversity than nontumor tissue repertoires, and tumor T-cell repertoires showed preferential V and J gene usage. The conclusion that tumor T cells originate in lymph nodes was framed as consistent with a hypothesis rather than directly demonstrated. Tumor and nontumor tissue repertoires were found to be significantly more similar in luminal-like than in basal-like breast cancer.

The data were produced on an Illumina HiSeq 2000. TCR beta chain libraries were generated through multiplex PCR amplification. High-throughput sequencing was used to analyze the amplified TCR beta chain products. In-frame beta chains were kept once TCRdb had trimmed the public reads at Q25 with fastp and called clones with MiXCR. Every distinct CDR3 protein forms one entry, paired with its most common genes and DNA. The sample table holds roughly 70,000 distinct CDR3 sequences, of which 43% were seen once. The ten biggest clones cover roughly 9% of the sample. The sample was breast tumor tissue. The clonotype originates from a female donor with breast cancer. Some clones in this sample may be carry-over from other donors' samples.

In nucleotides, the sequence is TGCGCCAGCAGCCAAGGACCGGGACAGGCCTACGAGCAGTACTTC. This encodes CASSQGPGQAYEQYF. Recombination connected TRBV4-1 to TRBJ2-7; 8 bases in between match TRBD1. The CDR3 measures 15 amino acids from cysteine to phenylalanine. CDR3 DNA only is kept here, 45 bases in frame from base 1. CDR1 and CDR2, per the germline V gene, are MGHRA and YSYEKL. From V the trimming removes 1 base and from J it removes 2 bases, while the gene matches leave 4 bases of the junction unaccounted for.